The rows below give T cell receptor beta chains drawn from one sample of a study of CD8 T cells in Susac syndrome. MiXCR was run by TCRdb on the immunoSEQ multiplex PCR reads, yielding one entry per CDR3 protein. This sample has about 150,000 distinct CDR3 sequences, with less than 97% found just once. The sequenced material came from CD8+ T cells from PBMCs. These receptors all stem from a human donor with multiple sclerosis. The CDR3 runs from the conserved cysteine through the conserved F or W. A D gene is named only where the DNA matches it firmly. A row's size may be missing; if present it is once, few, many or a size class.

j_gene | v_gene | abundance | d_gene | CDR3aa | CDR3nt
TRBJ2-7 | TRBV9 | - | - | CASSVAGVGDEQYF | TGTGCCAGCAGCGTAGCGGGGGTGGGGGACGAGCAGTACTTC
TRBJ2-7 | TRBV20-1 | - | TRBD2 | CSAPTSGPDEQYF | TGCAGTGCTCCCACTAGCGGGCCTGACGAGCAGTACTTC
TRBJ2-7 | TRBV5-1 | - | - | CASSLGVYSYEQYF | TGCGCCAGCAGCTTAGGGGTCTACTCCTACGAGCAGTACTTC
TRBJ2-7 | TRBV29-1 | - | TRBD1 | CSVKQGSGEQYF | TGCAGCGTGAAACAGGGGTCCGGCGAGCAGTACTTC
TRBJ2-1 | TRBV20-1 | - | TRBD2 | CSARAGGPLSYNEQFF | TGCAGTGCTAGGGCGGGGGGGCCTTTATCCTACAATGAGCAGTTCTTC
TRBJ1-2 | TRBV6-5 | - | TRBD1 | CASSLSGTALDGYTF | TGTGCCAGCAGTCTCTCCGGGACAGCCTTGGATGGCTACACCTTC
TRBJ1-1 | TRBV27 | - | - | CASSHLTGNTEAFF | TGTGCCAGCAGTCACCTGACAGGCAACACTGAAGCTTTCTTT
TRBJ2-3 | TRBV12-3/TRBV12-4 | - | - | CASSRADFGTDTQYF | TGTGCCAGCAGCCGAGCAGACTTTGGCACAGATACGCAGTATTTT
TRBJ1-2 | TRBV29-1 | - | - | CSVEAGTGGYTF | TGCAGCGTTGAGGCAGGGACGGGTGGCTACACCTTC
TRBJ1-1 | TRBV29-1 | - | - | CSGRGDWAEAFF | TGCAGCGGCAGGGGCGATTGGGCTGAAGCTTTCTTT
TRBJ2-1 | TRBV20-1 | - | TRBD2 | CSARALTSGGAYEQFF | TGCAGTGCTAGGGCATTAACTAGCGGGGGGGCCTATGAGCAGTTCTTC
TRBJ2-6 | TRBV7-9 | - | TRBD1 | CASSPGTGIGANVLTF | TGTGCCAGCAGCCCTGGGACAGGGATTGGGGCCAACGTCCTGACTTTC
TRBJ2-3 | TRBV11-1 | - | - | CASSLTENTQYF | TGTGCCAGCAGCTTAACAGAAAATACGCAGTATTTT
TRBJ2-5 | TRBV12-3/TRBV12-4 | once | TRBD2 | CASTPAGRETQYF | TGTGCCAGCACCCCTGCCGGGAGGGAGACCCAGTACTTC
TRBJ2-5 | TRBV9 | - | TRBD2 | CASSVSGGVETQYF | TGTGCCAGCAGCGTTAGCGGGGGGGTAGAGACCCAGTACTTC
TRBJ1-3 | TRBV3-1 | - | - | CASSPVSGNTIYF | TGTGCCAGCAGCCCCGTGTCTGGAAACACCATATATTTT
TRBJ2-2 | TRBV12-3/TRBV12-4 | - | - | CASSPAGPPTGELFF | TGTGCCAGCAGCCCAGCAGGGCCGCCCACCGGGGAGCTGTTTTTT
TRBJ1-1 | TRBV7-9 | - | - | CASSLEGRWDNEAFF | TGTGCCAGCAGCTTAGAAGGGCGATGGGACAATGAAGCTTTCTTT
TRBJ2-2 | TRBV30 | few | - | CAWRGGAKGELFF | TGTGCCTGGAGAGGTGGGGCTAAGGGGGAGCTGTTTTTT
TRBJ2-4 | TRBV27 | - | - | CASRPRGGAKNIQYF | TGTGCCAGCAGGCCCAGAGGGGGGGCCAAAAACATTCAGTACTTC
TRBJ2-7 | TRBV27 | - | - | CASSLTGYSSYEQYF | TGTGCCAGCAGTTTGACAGGTTACTCAAGCTACGAGCAGTACTTC
TRBJ2-7 | TRBV19 | - | - | CASSPGPFKEQYF | TGTGCCAGTAGTCCCGGACCTTTCAAGGAGCAGTACTTC
TRBJ1-1 | TRBV30 | - | - | CAWSVQSTEAFF | TGTGCCTGGAGTGTACAGAGCACTGAAGCTTTCTTT
TRBJ1-1 | TRBV7-9 | - | TRBD1 | CASRPSTGALGAFF | TGTGCCAGCAGACCGAGCACAGGGGCACTTGGAGCTTTCTTT
TRBJ2-1 | TRBV18 | - | TRBD1 | CASSPPDRGDYNNEQFF | TGTGCCAGCTCACCTCCGGACAGGGGGGATTACAATAATGAGCAGTTCTTC
TRBJ2-7 | TRBV2 | - | TRBD1 | CASSEGAFIYEQYF | TGTGCCAGCAGCGAGGGGGCGTTCATCTACGAGCAGTACTTC
TRBJ1-4 | TRBV7-2 | - | - | CASSYRQVVNEKLFF | TGTGCCAGCAGCTACCGACAGGTCGTTAATGAAAAACTGTTTTTT
TRBJ2-7 | TRBV20-1 | - | - | CSASPGEAPEQYF | TGCAGTGCATCCCCGGGAGAAGCACCCGAGCAGTACTTC
TRBJ2-7 | TRBV13 | - | TRBD1 | CASSPPTGRYEQYF | TGTGCCAGCAGCCCTCCGACAGGGCGCTACGAGCAGTACTTC
TRBJ1-1 | TRBV4-1 | - | - | CASSHSVGEAFF | TGCGCCAGCAGCCATTCAGTCGGTGAAGCTTTCTTT
TRBJ1-6 | TRBV7-9 | - | TRBD1 | CASSPTSDRDYNSPLHF | TGTGCCAGCAGCCCAACTTCGGACAGGGACTATAATTCACCCCTCCACTTT
TRBJ2-1 | TRBV15 | - | - | CATSREGGGAWSEQFF | TGTGCCACCAGCAGAGAGGGTGGGGGGGCCTGGAGTGAGCAGTTCTTC
TRBJ2-5 | TRBV13 | - | - | CASNSGSQETQYF | TGTGCCAGCAATTCCGGGAGCCAAGAGACCCAGTACTTC
TRBJ1-2 | TRBV30 | - | - | CAWASPVGVGYTF | TGTGCCTGGGCTTCCCCGGTGGGTGTTGGCTACACCTTC
TRBJ1-5 | TRBV23-1 | - | TRBD1 | CASSLAGTGEQPQHF | TGCGCCAGCAGTCTGGCCGGGACAGGGGAACAGCCCCAGCATTTT
TRBJ2-1 | TRBV27 | - | TRBD2 | CASSGGINEQFF | TGTGCCAGCAGCGGGGGGATAAATGAGCAGTTCTTC
TRBJ2-7 | TRBV7-9 | once | - | CASSQGPAAYEQYF | TGTGCCAGCTCCCAGGGGCCGGCCGCCTACGAGCAGTACTTC
TRBJ2-7 | TRBV7-9 | - | - | CASRGGKTPYEQYF | TGTGCCAGCCGAGGGGGAAAGACGCCCTACGAGCAGTACTTC
TRBJ1-2 | TRBV20-1 | once | TRBD1 | CSAAGAGGIDYGYTF | TGCAGTGCAGCAGGGGCAGGGGGAATCGACTATGGCTACACCTTC
TRBJ2-5 | TRBV7-9 | - | - | CASSHIQLDIQETQYF | TGTGCCAGCAGCCATATACAACTAGACATCCAAGAGACCCAGTACTTC
TRBJ2-1 | TRBV7-9 | - | TRBD2 | CASSQPGLANNEQFF | TGTGCCAGCAGTCAGCCGGGACTAGCGAACAATGAGCAGTTCTTC
TRBJ2-1 | TRBV5-4 | - | - | CASSLSDEQFF | TGTGCCAGCAGCCTGAGTGATGAGCAGTTCTTC
TRBJ2-1 | TRBV20-1 | - | - | CSACMMSSYNEQFF | TGCAGTGCCTGTATGATGAGCTCCTACAATGAGCAGTTCTTC
TRBJ1-2 | TRBV4-1 | - | - | CASSQHQGNYGYTF | TGCGCCAGCAGCCAGCATCAGGGAAACTATGGCTACACCTTC
TRBJ1-1 | TRBV27 | - | - | CASTLRGGMNTEAFF | TGTGCCAGCACCCTACGGGGGGGGATGAACACTGAAGCTTTCTTT